This T cell receptor (beta chain) originates from a study of shared clonotypes between healthy human individuals. The method was immunoSEQ multiplex PCR; TCRdb's version includes in-frame clones alone and lacks a portion of them. The sample records millions of clones, 80% to 95% being singletons. J was trimmed by 6 bases and V by 3 bases; bases with no gene match: 8. This CDR3 region has 16 residues. Germline CDR1 KGHSH, CDR2 LQKENI. The sequence derives from a man aged 18 to 35 in good health. Some clones in this sample may be carry-over from other donors' samples. V and J are TRBV18 and TRBJ1-3; 10 nucleotides match TRBD1. The sample was naive CD4+ T cells from PBMCs. The subset denotes: CD45RA+ positively selected. CDR3 region: CASSPWQGQGTNTIYF. CDR3 nucleotide sequence: TGTGCCAGCTCACCTTGGCAGGGACAGGGGACAAACACCATATATTTT.